This is a list of T cell receptor beta chains from one sample in a study of blood T cells in healthy people across ages. MiXCR was run by TCRdb on the 5' RACE reads, yielding one entry per CDR3 protein. The table lists around 1,600,000 distinct CDR3 sequences, roughly 43% of them singletons, with about 4% in the top ten. Sequences were obtained from blood. These receptors were obtained from a woman aged 18-29 years in good health. Both conserved end residues are part of each CDR3. A D gene is named only where the DNA matches it firmly. Size is stated for part of the rows, as once, few or many counts, or as a class when the clone is expanded.

D,V,J,size,CDR3,DNA
NA,TRBV25-1,TRBJ2-7,NA,CASSESSSAHYEQYF,TGTGCCAGCAGTGAATCGTCTAGCGCCCACTACGAGCAGTACTTC
TRBD1,TRBV10-3,TRBJ1-2,few,CAISRQGTGYTF,TGTGCCATCAGTAGACAGGGAACTGGCTACACCTTC
NA,TRBV24-1,TRBJ2-3,NA,CATSDFSDTDTQYF,TGTGCCACCAGTGATTTTAGCGACACCGATACGCAGTATTTT
TRBD1,TRBV7-6,TRBJ1-2,few,CASSSWTGGNYGYTF,TGTGCCAGCAGTTCGTGGACAGGGGGGAACTATGGCTACACCTTC
NA,TRBV12-3/TRBV12-4,TRBJ2-1,NA,CASRGQVTPDEQFF,TGTGCCAGCCGGGGCCAAGTAACCCCGGATGAGCAGTTCTTC
NA,TRBV12-3/TRBV12-4,TRBJ2-1,few,CASSLLYWGGTGPNEQFF,TGTGCCAGCAGTTTATTATATTGGGGGGGGACAGGCCCCAATGAGCAGTTCTTC
TRBD1,TRBV20-1,TRBJ1-5,few,CSARVPWTGSNQPQHF,TGCAGTGCTAGAGTCCCCTGGACAGGGAGCAATCAGCCCCAGCATTTT
NA,TRBV20-1,TRBJ2-3,NA,CSNLGTFTDTQYF,TGCAGTAATCTCGGGACCTTCACAGATACGCAGTATTTT
NA,TRBV30,TRBJ2-7,NA,CAWRIRGEYEQYF,TGTGCCTGGAGGATCAGGGGAGAGTACGAGCAGTACTTC
TRBD1,TRBV9,TRBJ1-2,NA,CASSAGQGDYGYTF,TGTGCCAGCAGCGCAGGACAGGGCGACTATGGCTACACCTTC
NA,TRBV4-1,TRBJ1-2,NA,CASSQVLTDPNYGYTF,TGCGCCAGCAGCCAAGTTTTAACAGATCCTAACTATGGCTACACCTTC
TRBD2,TRBV20-1,TRBJ2-7,NA,CSARYLASGRLLRVEQYF,TGCAGTGCTAGATATTTGGCTAGCGGGCGACTCCTCCGGGTTGAGCAGTACTTC
TRBD1,TRBV6-1,TRBJ2-1,NA,CASRTGQSLGEQFF,TGTGCCAGCCGGACGGGACAGTCTCTCGGTGAGCAGTTCTTC
TRBD1,TRBV29-1,TRBJ2-7,NA,CSVEEGQGYYEQYF,TGCAGCGTTGAAGAGGGACAGGGGTACTACGAGCAGTACTTC
TRBD1,TRBV10-3,TRBJ2-1,NA,CAAGQGGSCNEQFF,TGTGCCGCAGGACAGGGGGGCTCCTGCAATGAGCAGTTCTTC
TRBD2,TRBV29-1,TRBJ2-7,NA,CSVDTLAGAYEQYF,TGCAGCGTTGATACGCTAGCGGGCGCCTACGAGCAGTACTTC
TRBD2,TRBV12-3/TRBV12-4,TRBJ2-3,few,CASRGTSGRAGTQYF,TGTGCCAGCAGAGGGACTAGCGGGAGGGCCGGTACGCAGTATTTT
NA,TRBV6-5,TRBJ2-7,few,CASSYSGRRDEQYF,TGTGCCAGCAGTTACTCGGGGCGCCGGGACGAGCAGTACTTC
TRBD1,TRBV6-6,TRBJ2-7,NA,CASRTGTESSYEQYF,TGTGCCAGCAGGACCGGGACAGAGAGCTCCTACGAGCAGTACTTC
TRBD1,TRBV5-1,TRBJ1-2,once,CASSLAITGAGANYGYTF,TGCGCCAGCAGCCTCGCCATCACAGGGGCAGGAGCTAACTATGGCTACACCTTC
NA,TRBV7-2,TRBJ2-2,once,CASSFWGITGELFF,TGTGCCAGCAGCTTTTGGGGGATCACCGGGGAGCTGTTTTTT
NA,TRBV12-3/TRBV12-4,TRBJ1-1,NA,CASRHVTREAFF,TGTGCCAGCAGACATGTCACCCGTGAAGCTTTCTTT
NA,TRBV6-2/TRBV6-3,TRBJ1-5,NA,CASRSIMVNNQPQHF,TGTGCCAGCAGGTCGATCATGGTAAACAATCAGCCCCAGCATTTT
NA,TRBV7-9,TRBJ1-1,NA,CASSLRSTEAFF,TGTGCCAGCAGCTTACGCAGCACTGAAGCTTTCTTT
NA,TRBV5-1,TRBJ2-1,NA,CASSRRAYNERFF,TGCGCCAGCAGCAGGAGAGCCTACAATGAGCGGTTCTTC
TRBD1,TRBV20-1,TRBJ1-1,few,CSARDRVTEAFF,TGCAGTGCTAGGGACAGGGTTACTGAAGCTTTCTTT
NA,TRBV7-3,TRBJ2-1,NA,CASSLGETYNEQFF,TGTGCCAGCAGCTTAGGGGAGACCTACAATGAGCAGTTCTTC
NA,TRBV2,TRBJ1-1,NA,CATTDRNTEAFF,TGTGCCACGACGGACAGGAACACTGAAGCTTTCTTT
NA,TRBV15,TRBJ2-3,many,CATSRESDTQYF,TGTGCCACCAGCAGAGAGTCAGATACGCAGTATTTT
NA,TRBV20-1,TRBJ2-3,NA,CSASRDSVGDTQYF,TGCAGTGCCAGCCGGGACTCCGTGGGAGATACGCAGTATTTT
NA,TRBV12-3/TRBV12-4,TRBJ1-1,many,CASSSGQPEAFF,TGTGCCAGCAGTTCAGGACAGCCTGAAGCTTTCTTT
NA,TRBV24-1,TRBJ2-1,once,CATSDPRTETTYNEQFF,TGTGCCACCAGTGACCCAAGGACAGAAACAACCTACAATGAGCAGTTCTTC
TRBD2,TRBV20-1,TRBJ2-1,few,CSARGSWTSVFF,TGCAGTGCTAGAGGTTCGTGGACTAGCGTGTTCTTC
NA,TRBV20-1,TRBJ2-1,NA,CTTGTGGEQFF,TGCACAACCGGGACCGGCGGTGAGCAGTTCTTC
TRBD2,TRBV4-3,TRBJ2-4,NA,CASSYAGTSENIQYF,TGCGCCAGCAGCTATGCCGGGACTAGCGAAAACATTCAGTACTTC
TRBD1,TRBV3-1,TRBJ2-7,NA,CASSQGGDRGHEQYF,TGTGCCAGCAGCCAAGGGGGGGACAGGGGCCACGAGCAGTACTTC
NA,TRBV21-1,TRBJ2-3,NA,CASKTGITDTQYF,TGTGCCAGCAAGACAGGGATCACAGATACGCAGTATTTT
NA,TRBV15,TRBJ2-7,NA,CATSTLGGFEQYF,TGTGCCACCAGCACCCTAGGGGGGTTCGAGCAGTACTTC
NA,TRBV5-1,TRBJ1-1,NA,CASSLAAGMTEAFF,TGCGCCAGCAGCTTGGCCGCAGGGATGACTGAAGCTTTCTTT
TRBD2,TRBV20-1,TRBJ2-1,NA,CSARVPLSGTNEQFF,TGCAGTGCTAGAGTCCCGTTAAGCGGGACCAATGAGCAGTTCTTC
TRBD2,TRBV7-8,TRBJ2-4,few,CASSLRGDLAKNIQYF,TGTGCCAGCAGCTTACGGGGGGACCTAGCCAAAAACATTCAGTACTTC
NA,TRBV9,TRBJ2-3,NA,CASSVTSKASTDTQYF,TGTGCCAGCAGCGTTACTAGCAAAGCTAGCACAGATACGCAGTATTTT
NA,TRBV20-1,TRBJ2-5,once,CSARDQGAGRSDVQYF,TGCAGTGCTAGAGATCAAGGGGCAGGGCGGTCGGACGTGCAGTACTTC
NA,TRBV4-3,TRBJ2-1,few,CASSQETTPGNEQFF,TGCGCCAGCAGCCAAGAAACGACACCTGGCAATGAGCAGTTCTTC
NA,TRBV11-2,TRBJ2-1,few,CASSWDPISYNEQFF,TGTGCCAGCAGCTGGGACCCGATCTCCTACAATGAGCAGTTCTTC
NA,TRBV5-1,TRBJ2-5,once,CASTEGGIQETQYF,TGCGCCAGCACCGAAGGAGGAATACAAGAGACCCAGTACTTC
NA,TRBV28,TRBJ2-1,few,CASRPQAGNEQFF,TGTGCCAGCAGACCCCAGGCGGGGAATGAGCAGTTCTTC
TRBD2,TRBV7-2,TRBJ2-1,NA,CASSLAGLAANEQFF,TGTGCCAGCAGCTTAGCGGGACTAGCCGCAAATGAGCAGTTCTTC
NA,TRBV25-1,TRBJ2-1,few,CASSGYRAPNEQFF,TGTGCCAGCAGTGGATACAGGGCCCCCAATGAGCAGTTCTTC
NA,TRBV27,TRBJ2-2,NA,CASSPSVEGTGELFF,TGTGCCAGCAGTCCTTCAGTCGAGGGCACCGGGGAGCTGTTTTTT
NA,TRBV20-1,TRBJ1-3,NA,CSAPWGNTIYF,TGCAGTGCTCCTTGGGGGAACACCATATATTTT
TRBD2,TRBV7-2,TRBJ2-1,NA,CASSLVGTSASAEQFF,TGTGCCAGCAGCTTAGTGGGGACTAGCGCTTCCGCTGAGCAGTTCTTC
TRBD1,TRBV7-7,TRBJ2-1,few,CASSYQPSTGGSYNEQFF,TGTGCTAGCAGCTATCAACCTTCGACAGGGGGGTCCTACAATGAGCAGTTCTTC